This is a list of T cell receptor beta chains from one sample in a study of blood T cell repertoires in COVID-19. Using immunoSEQ multiplex PCR, the repertoire was profiled, and TCRdb retains in-frame clones only, with some absent. The sample contains about 130,000 clones, less than 90% of which appear only once. The sequenced material came from PBMCs or T cells enriched from blood (not recorded which). The receptors shown here come from a man younger than 45 who had recovered from COVID-19. The CDR3 runs from the conserved cysteine through the conserved F or W. A D gene is named only where the DNA matches it firmly. Only part of the rows carry a size: once, few, many, or a class if the clone is expanded.

>-|TRBJ1-4|-|TRBV11-2
CASSSLGRAEDEKLFF
TGTGCCAGCAGCTCCCTAGGCAGGGCAGAGGATGAAAAACTGTTTTTT
>-|TRBJ2-1|TRBD1|TRBV7-3
CASSLSRDRAYNEQFF
TGTGCCAGCAGCTTAAGCCGGGACAGGGCCTACAATGAGCAGTTCTTC
>-|TRBJ2-3|TRBD2|TRBV9
CASSAPSGSTDTQYF
TGTGCCAGCAGCGCACCTAGCGGTAGCACAGATACGCAGTATTTT
>-|TRBJ1-1|TRBD1|TRBV6-6
CASSPGQVATEAFF
TGTGCCAGCAGCCCTGGACAGGTAGCGACTGAAGCTTTCTTT
>once|TRBJ1-2|TRBD1|TRBV4-1
CASSQVGTGNGYTF
TGCGCCAGCAGCCAAGTCGGGACAGGGAATGGCTACACCTTC
>-|TRBJ1-3|-|TRBV30
CAWSVLRFHTIYF
TGTGCCTGGAGTGTACTCAGGTTCCACACCATATATTTT
>-|TRBJ1-5|-|TRBV6-6
CASSFKGGNQPQHF
TGTGCCAGCAGTTTTAAGGGGGGCAATCAGCCCCAGCATTTT
>-|TRBJ2-3|TRBD2|TRBV15
CATSRGGLAGGPTDTQYF
TGTGCCACCAGCAGAGGAGGGCTAGCGGGGGGGCCGACAGATACGCAGTATTTT
>few|TRBJ1-5|-|TRBV19
CASSIFGGKEPQHF
TGTGCCAGTAGTATTTTCGGGGGGAAAGAGCCCCAGCATTTT
>-|TRBJ1-2|TRBD1|TRBV9
CASSAGTGLYGYTF
TGTGCCAGCAGCGCCGGGACAGGACTCTATGGCTACACCTTC
>-|TRBJ1-5|-|TRBV12-3/TRBV12-4
CASSFKVSGPQHF
TGTGCCAGCAGTTTTAAGGTTTCAGGGCCCCAGCATTTT
>-|TRBJ2-3|-|TRBV19
CASSIVPGNLADTQYF
TGTGCCAGTAGTATAGTGCCAGGGAATCTGGCAGATACGCAGTATTTT
>-|TRBJ2-1|-|TRBV21-1
CASSSLWRKRDYNEQFF
TGTGCCAGCAGCTCCCTATGGCGAAAGCGGGACTACAATGAGCAGTTCTTC
>once|TRBJ1-1|-|TRBV11-3
CASSLRGVTEAFF
TGTGCCAGCAGCTTACGGGGGGTCACTGAAGCTTTCTTT
>once|TRBJ2-2|TRBD1|TRBV27
CASSLWDRLNTGELFF
TGTGCCAGCAGTTTATGGGACAGACTGAACACCGGGGAGCTGTTTTTT
>-|TRBJ1-6|-|TRBV18
CASSPDLSGNSPLHF
TGTGCCAGCTCACCAGACTTGAGTGGGAATTCACCCCTCCACTTT
>few|TRBJ1-2|TRBD1|TRBV6-5
CATDRENYGYTF
TGTGCCACGGACAGGGAGAACTATGGCTACACCTTC
>once|TRBJ2-5|TRBD1|TRBV5-1
CASSLGTGLGETQYF
TGCGCCAGCAGCCTCGGGACAGGGTTGGGAGAGACCCAGTACTTC
>few|TRBJ2-6|-|TRBV27
CARSKGGALPGANVLTF
TGTGCCAGATCTAAGGGCGGGGCTCTTCCTGGGGCCAACGTCCTGACTTTC
>-|TRBJ1-5|TRBD1|TRBV2
CASRIGTGNQPQHF
TGTGCCAGCAGAATAGGGACAGGCAATCAGCCCCAGCATTTT
>-|TRBJ2-1|-|TRBV2
CASSPLNEQFF
TGTGCCAGCAGCCCGCTAAATGAGCAGTTCTTC
>-|TRBJ2-5|-|TRBV5-5
CASSLAGAQETQYF
TGTGCCAGCAGCTTGGCAGGGGCCCAAGAGACCCAGTACTTC
>-|TRBJ2-7|-|TRBV19
CASSKQRAESSYEQYF
TGTGCCAGTAGTAAACAGCGGGCGGAGAGCTCCTACGAGCAGTACTTC
>-|TRBJ2-7|TRBD2|TRBV4-1
CASSQFGGVQRDYEQYF
TGCGCCAGCAGCCAATTTGGGGGTGTCCAGCGGGACTACGAGCAGTACTTC
>few|TRBJ1-5|-|TRBV10-2
CASSDPAKAGNQPQHF
TGCGCCAGCAGTGACCCCGCAAAGGCCGGGAATCAGCCCCAGCATTTT
>once|TRBJ2-5|-|TRBV18
CASSRGEQETQYF
TGTGCCAGCTCACGGGGAGAACAAGAGACCCAGTACTTC
>-|TRBJ1-5|TRBD1|TRBV5-4
CASSDQGAGQPQHF
TGTGCCAGCAGCGACCAGGGGGCAGGACAGCCCCAGCATTTT
>many|TRBJ2-3|TRBD1|TRBV5-1
CASSMGQGTDTQYF
TGCGCCAGCAGCATGGGACAGGGGACAGATACGCAGTATTTT
>few|TRBJ1-2|-|TRBV2
CASSEADTGLDGYTF
TGTGCCAGCAGTGAAGCGGATACAGGGTTGGATGGCTACACCTTC
>once|TRBJ2-7|-|TRBV4-1
CASSQLSGWSGEQYF
TGCGCCAGCAGCCAGTTATCAGGGTGGTCCGGCGAGCAGTACTTC
>-|TRBJ1-2|-|TRBV6-5
CASSMDSYGYTF
TGTGCCAGCAGTATGGACAGCTATGGCTACACCTTC
>-|TRBJ2-3|TRBD2|TRBV7-8
CASSLARLAGADTQYF
TGTGCCAGCAGCTTAGCACGACTAGCGGGGGCAGATACGCAGTATTTT
>-|TRBJ1-5|-|TRBV27
CASSWGVGQPQHF
TGTGCCAGCAGTTGGGGGGTGGGTCAGCCCCAGCATTTT
>-|TRBJ1-2|-|TRBV7-9
CASSLLPLSGDYGYTF
TGTGCCAGCAGCTTACTCCCCCTGTCCGGAGACTATGGCTACACCTTC
>-|TRBJ1-3|TRBD1|TRBV2
CASSDTGGASGNTIYF
TGTGCCAGCAGTGACACAGGGGGAGCTTCTGGAAACACCATATATTTT
>-|TRBJ2-7|TRBD2|TRBV7-9
CASSGTSGTLRYEQYF
TGTGCCAGCAGTGGGACTAGCGGGACCCTCCGGTACGAGCAGTACTTC
>-|TRBJ2-2|-|TRBV30
CAWKGGRNTGELFF
TGTGCCTGGAAAGGGGGAAGGAACACCGGGGAGCTGTTTTTT
>-|TRBJ1-2|TRBD1|TRBV7-9
CASSTTGNYGYTF
TGTGCCAGCAGCACGACAGGGAACTATGGCTACACCTTC
>few|TRBJ1-3|-|TRBV5-5
CASSFSRAGNTIYF
TGTGCCAGCAGCTTCTCCAGGGCTGGAAACACCATATATTTT
>-|TRBJ2-3|TRBD2|TRBV7-2
CASSPLWAGGTDTQYF
TGTGCCAGCAGTCCCCTGTGGGCGGGGGGAACAGATACGCAGTATTTT